One TCR beta chain is described in this entry. This CDR3 is built from 14 residues. Germline values: CDR1 MNHNS, CDR2 SASEGT. Trimming took 1 base from V and 4 from J; bases not matched to a gene: 1. The data derive from a study of blood T cell repertoires in COVID-19. Method: immunoSEQ multiplex PCR; TCRdb's copy keeps in-frame clones and lacks some. Here the sample spans approximately 300,000 clones, about nine tenths being singletons. The V call is TRBV6-1, the J call TRBJ1-5; 7 nucleotides agree with TRBD1. The TCR originated in a woman in her thirties with COVID-19, enrolled during active disease. Sequencing used peripheral blood. CDR3 sequence (DNA): TGTGCCAGCAGTGAAGGACAGGGAAATCAGCCCCAGCATTTT. Its protein is CASSEGQGNQPQHF.